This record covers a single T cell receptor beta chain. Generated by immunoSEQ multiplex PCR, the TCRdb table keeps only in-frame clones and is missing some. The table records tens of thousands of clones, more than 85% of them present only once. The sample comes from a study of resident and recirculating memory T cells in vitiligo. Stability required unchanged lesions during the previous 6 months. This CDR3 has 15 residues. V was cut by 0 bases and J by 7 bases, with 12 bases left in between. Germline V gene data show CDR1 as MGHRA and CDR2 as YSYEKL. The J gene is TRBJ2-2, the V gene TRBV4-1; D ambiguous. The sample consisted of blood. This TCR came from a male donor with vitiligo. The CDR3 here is CASSQEYSLGGELFF. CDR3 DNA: TGCGCCAGCAGCCAAGAGTACTCCCTCGGCGGGGAGCTGTTTTTT.